One and the same sample provided the 7 T cell receptor beta chains below, sequenced in a study of control samples from healthy donors and cancer patients. Sequenced by immunoSEQ multiplex PCR; TCRdb stores in-frame clones only, minus some. The sample yields 85,000 to 100,000 clones, more than 75% seen once. The sample taken for sequencing was blood. Source of these receptors: a man between 60 and 70 years old in good health.

The chain combines TRBV30 with TRBJ2-3; TRBD2 aligns across 9 bases. With 1 base clipped from V and 4 bases from J, the junction kept 18 bases outside the gene matches. The CDR3 length is 19 residues. Germline CDR1 GTSNPN, CDR2 SVGIG (reference sequence). The CDR3 here is CAWSGEILEGSGRPDTQYF. For the CDR3, the DNA is TGTGCCTGGAGTGGAGAAATACTAGAGGGTAGCGGGAGACCAGATACGCAGTATTTT.

This clone has just a few counts. V is TRBV20-1 and J is TRBJ2-5, with unresolved D. V lost 3 bases to trimming and J lost 5 bases, with 4 bases between them. Germline CDR1 and CDR2: DFQATT and SNEGSKA (reference sequence). The CDR3 totals 10 residues. CDR3 DNA sequence: TGCAGTGCTAGCCACGAGACCCAGTACTTC. As protein: CSASHETQYF.

The V and J genes are TRBV6-5 and TRBJ2-3, with TRBD1 matching over 9 bases. This CDR3 is built from 14 residues. The germline gives CDR1 MNHEY, CDR2 SVGAGI. Unmatched junction bases numbered 6, after V lost 7 bases and J lost 4 bases. CDR3 amino acids: CASTGTGWADTQYF. CDR3 sequence (DNA): TGTGCCAGCACCGGGACAGGGTGGGCAGATACGCAGTATTTT.

The J gene is TRBJ2-2, the V gene TRBV7-9; a possible D gene is TRBD1 (6 bases). This CDR3 has 14 residues. The germline V gene encodes CDR1 SEHNR and CDR2 FQNEAQ (reference sequence). Trimming removed 1 base from V and 6 bases from J, with 9 bases in between. This CDR3 reads CASSLEGVAGELFF. The DNA of the CDR3 is TGTGCCAGCAGCTTAGAGGGGGTAGCCGGGGAGCTGTTTTTT.

This clone appeared once. The chain couples TRBV5-4 to TRBJ2-3; 7 positions match TRBD2. The CDR3 consists of 15 residues. Looked up from germline, CDR1 is SGHNT and CDR2 is YYREEE (reference sequence). After removal of 6 bases from V and 4 bases from J, the junction contained 11 bases not matched to a gene. The CDR3 DNA sequence: TGTGCCAGCAAGCTGGGGACTATCACCCCAGATACGCAGTATTTT. This codes for CASKLGTITPDTQYF.

This clone has only one observation. The chain uses TRBV2 and TRBJ2-7, with 9 bases aligning to TRBD1. With 3 bases clipped from V and 3 bases from J, the junction kept 9 bases outside the gene matches. The germline V gene has CDR1 SNHLY and CDR2 FYNNEI. CDR3 size: 16 residues. CDR3 in amino acids: CASSDGTGRRGYEQYF. As DNA, the CDR3 is TGTGCCAGCAGTGATGGGACAGGGAGGAGAGGCTACGAGCAGTACTTC.

The chain is built from TRBV30 and TRBJ2-7; D ambiguous. Germline V gene sequence: CDR1 GTSNPN, CDR2 SVGIG (reference sequence). There are 12 residues in the CDR3. The ends were cut back, 0 bases at V and 3 bases at J, with 6 bases in the middle. For the CDR3, the DNA is TGTGCCTGGAGTGTAAGTGACTACGAGCAGTACTTC. It encodes CAWSVSDYEQYF.